The next 16 T cell receptor beta chains were all read from a single sample in a study of molecular identifiers for immune sequencing clone quantification. TCRdb reprocessed the PCR reads with MiXCR, giving one entry per CDR3 protein. The sample carries more than 60,000 distinct CDR3 sequences, 15% to 20% recorded once. The sample taken for sequencing was naive CD8+ T cells from blood, with Jurkat cell RNA spiked in. Subset described: FACS-sorted CD8+CD4-CCR7+CD45RA+ naive T cells. Receptors were obtained from a human donor in good health. Some libraries in this study had Jurkat cell RNA spiked in.

This clonotype was observed a handful of times. A read error is possible here, since a much larger clone lies one base away. This chain joins TRBV2 and TRBJ2-3; a weak D match, TRBD1 (6 bases). This CDR3 contains 16 residues. Trimming removed 7 bases at V and 0 bases at J, with 17 bases between. Germline V CDR1 and CDR2: SNHLY, FYNNEI. The CDR3 spells CASKASRDTSTDTQYF. In DNA, the CDR3 is TGTGCCAGCAAAGCCTCCCGGGACACTAGCACAGATACGCAGTATTTT.

This clonotype has at least ten counts. The V gene is TRBV30, the J gene TRBJ1-1; D gene uncertain. The germline V gene has CDR1 GTSNPN and CDR2 SVGIG (reference sequence). CDR3 length equals 13 residues. V was trimmed by 7 bases and J by 0 bases, leaving 12 bases between them. CDR3 protein: CASDGIMNTEAFF. In DNA, the CDR3 is TGTGCCTCAGACGGGATCATGAACACTGAAGCTTTCTTT.

The chain uses TRBV20-1 and TRBJ2-5; tentatively, D is TRBD1 (8 bases). V lost 1 base and J 5 bases, leaving 17 bases between the germline ends. The CDR3 contains 15 residues. Germline V gene sequence: CDR1 DFQATT, CDR2 SNEGSKA (reference sequence). The CDR3 DNA reads as TGCAGTGCTAGAGTTAATGGACAGGGAGGGGAGACCCAGTACTTC. It translates to CSARVNGQGGETQYF.

Many counts were recorded for this clonotype. The chain uses TRBV20-1 and TRBJ2-7, with TRBD2 matching over 7 bases. The CDR3 runs to 15 residues. The V gene end was trimmed by 1 base and the J gene end by 3 bases; junction bases not matched to a gene: 9. CDR1 and CDR2 (germline): DFQATT, SNEGSKA (reference sequence). In nucleotides, the CDR3 is TGCAGTGCTAGAGGAGAGCGAGGCGGGAGCTACGAGCAGTACTTC. Its protein is CSARGERGGSYEQYF.

This clonotype was counted at least ten times. This chain connects TRBV28 to TRBJ2-7, with TRBD2 as a possible D gene (6 bases). The CDR3 runs 19 residues. The germline V and J ends were trimmed by 3 bases and 6 bases, with 30 bases remaining between them. CDR1 is MDHEN, CDR2 SYDVKM, per germline. CDR3 sequence: CASSFLWGRDGGSTPEQYF. The DNA for the CDR3 is TGTGCCAGCAGTTTTCTTTGGGGAAGGGATGGAGGGAGCACGCCCGAGCAGTACTTC.

Ten or more counts support this clonotype. The chain links TRBV4-1 to TRBJ1-5; D perhaps matches TRBD1 (5 bases). The germline V gene encodes CDR1 MGHRA and CDR2 YSYEKL. The germline V and J ends were trimmed by 0 bases and 7 bases, with 13 bases remaining between them. The CDR3 loop spans 15 amino acids. CDR3 sequence reads: CASSQESTWGQPQHF. DNA of the CDR3: TGCGCCAGCAGCCAAGAATCCACTTGGGGGCAGCCCCAGCATTTT.

The rearrangement links TRBV28 to TRBJ2-1, with a tentative D call TRBD2 (6 bases). Trimming stripped 8 bases from V and 4 bases from J, with 15 bases between. Germline values: CDR1 MDHEN, CDR2 SYDVKM. This CDR3 region has 14 residues. Here the CDR3 DNA reads TGTGCCAGCGCGCGGACTATACCGTACAATGAGCAGTTCTTC. This encodes CASARTIPYNEQFF.

The sample holds many counts of this clonotype. V usage is TRBV7-9 and J usage is TRBJ1-4; D is possibly TRBD1 (6 bases). Trimming cost V 3 bases and J 0 bases, with 11 bases left between them. Germline-derived CDR1 and CDR2 are SEHNR and FQNEAQ (reference sequence). CDR3 length: 16 residues. CDR3 bases: TGTGCCAGCAGCTTCGGGACATTCCCAACTAATGAAAAACTGTTTTTT. Translating it yields CASSFGTFPTNEKLFF.

With regard to this clonotype: A single base separates this from a much larger clone, so it may be a read error. The chain joins TRBV11-2 to TRBJ2-5, with 9 positions matching TRBD2. Per germline, CDR1 SGHAT and CDR2 FQNNGV. Trimming removed 5 bases from V and 9 bases from J; junction bases left unmatched: 10. CDR3 size: 14 residues. CDR3 coding DNA: TGTGCCAGCAGCCGTAGCGGGGGCCGAAAGGCCCAGTACTTC. Protein: CASSRSGGRKAQYF.

The chain links TRBV15 to TRBJ2-7; possible D gene TRBD2, 5 bases. Trimming left V 3 bases short and J 1 base short, with 7 bases between. CDR3 length equals 13 residues. Germline V CDR1 and CDR2: LNHNV, YYDKDF (reference sequence). The CDR3 sequence: CATSSGESYEQYF. The CDR3 bases are TGTGCCACCAGCAGCGGGGAGTCCTACGAGCAGTACTTC.

This clonotype was detected many times. The V and J genes are TRBV3-1 and TRBJ2-5, with D perhaps TRBD2 (6 bases). V was trimmed by 0 bases and J by 3 bases, leaving 26 bases between them. Germline loops: CDR1 LGHDT, CDR2 YNNKEL (reference sequence). CDR3 length: 20 amino acids. This chain's CDR3 is CASSQDLRDLSPKVEETQYF. The CDR3 DNA follows: TGTGCCAGCAGCCAAGACCTCCGGGACTTGTCACCCAAAGTTGAAGAGACCCAGTACTTC.

Turning to this clonotype: This may arise from a read error, as a much more abundant clone is one base away. This chain joins TRBV3-1 and TRBJ2-2, with D possibly TRBD2 on 6 matching bases. CDR1 is LGHDT, CDR2 YNNKEL, per germline (reference sequence). The CDR3 consists of 13 residues. The V and J ends lost 8 bases and 11 bases respectively, with 18 bases between them. CDR3 in amino acids: CASGNPAGGELFF. The CDR3, as DNA: TGTGCCAGCGGCAACCCCGCCGGGGGTGAGCTGTTTTTT.

The gene calls are TRBV13 and TRBJ2-2; TRBD2 matches 12 bases. The CDR3 contains 16 residues. Germline CDR1 reads PRHDT; CDR2 reads FYEKMQ (reference sequence). V lost 5 bases and J lost 5; bases outside the gene matches: 6. The CDR3 loop is CASSATSGRLTGELFF. For the CDR3, the DNA is TGTGCCAGCAGCGCCACTAGCGGGAGGTTGACCGGGGAGCTGTTTTTT.

At least ten counts were recorded for this clonotype. The rearrangement links TRBV7-8 to TRBJ2-3; 9 bases match TRBD2. Unmatched junction bases numbered 21, after V lost 4 bases and J lost 4 bases. The germline CDR1 and CDR2 sequences are SGHVS and FQNEAQ. CDR3 size: 20 residues. The CDR3 bases are TGTGCCAGCAGCTGGGGAATGGGGGGCGGGAGGGTAATGGGCGCAGATACGCAGTATTTT. This codes for CASSWGMGGGRVMGADTQYF.

A single count supports this clonotype. A much larger clonotype is one base distant, so this may be a read error. The chain uses TRBV11-2 and TRBJ2-5; D tentatively fits TRBD1 or TRBD2 (5 bases each). The CDR3 is 14 residues long. Germline V CDR1 and CDR2: SGHAT, FQNNGV. Trimming stripped 5 bases from V and 4 bases from J, with 14 bases between. The CDR3 spells CASSPHRGVETQYF. The DNA for the CDR3 is TGTGCCAGCAGCCCCCACCGAGGGGTAGAGACCCAGTACTTC.

A few counts support this clonotype. CDR3 loop: CASSAGTGLFEQYF. The CDR3 bases are TGTGCCAGCAGCGCCGGGACAGGGTTGTTCGAGCAGTACTTC. This chain uses TRBV5-6 with TRBJ2-7, with 9 bases lining up with TRBD1. Germline V lookup: CDR1 SGHDT, CDR2 YYEEEE. The CDR3 extends over 14 amino acids. V trimming: 4 bases; J trimming: 6 bases; junction bases outside the gene matches: 8.